The clone carrying this T cell receptor (beta chain) was counted between two and nine times. Its antigen is unknown. Findings of the study overall: Tumor Tregs overlapped most with tumor, then blood, naive CD4+ cells.

CD4+CD45RO+CD25- cells were isolated as memory CD4+ T cells. Full-length variable regions came from constant-region reverse primers plus semi-nested Nested Universal Primer A PCR. TCRdb passed the 5' RACE reads through MiXCR, listing each CDR3 protein once. This sample has 55,000 to 70,000 distinct CDR3 sequences, with 25% to 35% found just once. The sample taken for sequencing was tumor-infiltrating memory CD4+ T cells sorted from the breast tumor. Subset defined: memory CD4+ T cells, CD4+CD45RO+CD25-. The source is a female donor with breast cancer.

The CDR3 nucleotides read TGCAGTGCTAGAGAAGGTGGTAGGTCCCAGCATTTT. Encoded protein: CSAREGGRSQHF. J is TRBJ1-5 and V is TRBV20-1; D unresolved. This CDR3 contains 12 residues. Looked up from germline, CDR1 is DFQATT and CDR2 is SNEGSKA (reference sequence). V was cut by 0 bases and J by 11 bases, with 11 bases left in between.